The rows below give T cell receptor beta chains drawn from one sample of a study of response to subunit inactivated influenza vaccine. One entry per CDR3 protein, called by TCRdb with MiXCR from the RT-PCR reads. The sample lists 500,000 to 600,000 distinct CDR3 sequences, 10% to 15% occurring once. The sequencing used PBMCs from blood, collected on the day of vaccination. Every receptor here comes from a man aged 50 or older who received an inactivated influenza vaccine. Both conserved end residues are part of each CDR3. Each record gives: V gene, J gene, CDR3 protein.

>TRBV24-1|TRBJ2-2
CATSPPGQGSTGELFF
>TRBV29-1|TRBJ2-7
CSVAGHRNEQYF
>TRBV11-2|TRBJ2-5
CASRDRQGVQETQYF
>TRBV24-1|TRBJ2-5
CATSDLRDTQETQYF
>TRBV9|TRBJ2-3
CASSVRFAGAVDTQYF
>TRBV15|TRBJ1-1
CATSRGHGDTEAFF
>TRBV25-1|TRBJ2-1
CASSDPTGPYNEQFF
>TRBV9|TRBJ1-2
CASSHPHREAYGYTF
>TRBV4-3|TRBJ2-3
CASSRDRSGSTDTQYF
>TRBV24-1|TRBJ2-1
CATSDAGLASYNEQFF
>TRBV7-2|TRBJ1-6
CASSDGNSPLHF
>TRBV19|TRBJ2-2
CASSMPQGAPGELFF
>TRBV20-1|TRBJ1-5
CSARRGYGQPQQF
>TRBV7-3|TRBJ2-1
CASSLTQYNEQFF
>TRBV9|TRBJ2-5
CASSVPGQETQYF
>TRBV7-8|TRBJ2-2
CASSWRKNTGELFF
>TRBV12-3/TRBV12-4|TRBJ1-2
CASRPVLLEGYTF
>TRBV12-3/TRBV12-4|TRBJ1-2
CASSRSGITYGYTF
>TRBV7-2|TRBJ1-5
CASSPSGRGQPQHF